This T cell receptor beta chain was observed in a study of OX40 agonist ivuxolimab in advanced cancers. Notes on the research overall: The costimulatory receptor OX40 (CD134) was targeted by ivuxolimab, a fully human IgG2 agonistic monoclonal antibody. Intravenous ivuxolimab was administered to patients every 2 weeks at six dose levels: 0.01, 0.1, 0.3, 1.5, 3 and 10 mg/kg. Among the roughly 54 dose-escalation patients, around 20 had hepatocellular carcinoma, around 15 melanoma, 9 renal cell carcinoma and 9 head and neck cancer. A male proportion of approximately 83% and a mean age of around 60 years, ranging from 23 to 79, were recorded for the dose-escalation cohort. Prior anti-PD-1, anti-PD-L1 or anti-CTLA-4 therapy was permitted, and approximately 41% of dose-escalation patients had received checkpoint inhibitors. Partial responses were achieved by three dose-escalation patients, of whom one had hepatocellular carcinoma and two had cutaneous melanoma. Peripheral TCRbeta sequencing was intended to test whether TCR sequence diversity was altered and clonal T-cell expansion was caused by ivuxolimab. The paper describes the monotherapy dose-escalation part (N = 52 patients) of the phase I trial of ivuxolimab.

Genomic DNA was isolated from the sorted cells so that the TCRbeta CDR3 region could be sequenced. The immunoSEQ Assay was used for sequencing of TCRbeta CDR3 regions. Held by TCRdb, this immuneACCESS table contains in-frame sequences only and omits some clones. Under half of the omission traces to an unresolved V gene where checked; the cause of the rest is unknown. A total of approximately 28,000 clones appear in this sample, approximately 85% of them only once. The ten biggest clones cover roughly 25% of the sample. Comments on this clone: Its antigen has not been determined. Base qualities are not recorded, but no much larger clone differs from it by a single base.

The V and J ends are trimmed by 2 bases and 5 bases, leaving 15 bases between them. For CDR1 and CDR2, the germline V gene lists MDHEN and SYDVKM. The CDR3 sequence holds 16 residues, the cysteine and phenylalanine included. Just the 48-base CDR3 DNA is kept, in frame starting at base 1. Patients with autoimmune disease history or receiving systemic immunosuppression were excluded from the trial. In every dose cohort, peripheral blood was drawn for TCR sequencing at baseline, cycle 4 day 1, and cycle 7 day 1. Samples came from an open-label, multicenter, first-in-human phase I dose-escalation trial of ivuxolimab. Adults with locally advanced or metastatic melanoma, renal cell, hepatocellular, or head and neck squamous cell carcinoma were enrolled in the trial. Before TCR sequencing, CD4+ T cells and CD8+ T cells from peripheral blood were sorted into separate populations. Results and caveats for the whole study, not just this receptor: In the 0.1-3.0 mg/kg groups, partial responders were among the patients with the lowest normalized peripheral clonal expansion, particularly in CD8+ T cells. Antigen specificity was not determined for the clonally expanded peripheral T cells. Low levels of normalized T-cell clonal expansion were also seen in some patients who did not respond. After ivuxolimab, expanded clones were on average more numerous among CD8+ T cells than among CD4+ T cells. At doses of 0.1 to 3.0 mg/kg, clonal expansion of both CD4+ and CD8+ T cells in blood was seen between baseline and week 6.

Here the chain combines TRBV28 and TRBJ2-2; D gene: possibly TRBD1, on 6 matching bases. This receptor was identified in an adult with an advanced solid tumor such as melanoma, head and neck, liver or kidney cancer. The source material was CD4+ or CD8+ T cells sorted from blood, sampled in a trial of the OX40 agonist ivuxolimab. The CDR3 region: CASSLEFRGETGELFF. Read as DNA, the sequence is TGTGCCAGCAGTTTAGAGTTCAGGGGAGAAACCGGGGAGCTGTTTTTT.